Following are 21 T cell receptor beta chains from one sample sequenced in a study of shared clonotypes between healthy human individuals. The assay was immunoSEQ multiplex PCR, and TCRdb's table has in-frame clones only and misses some. The sample has about 2,200,000 clones; under 95% are singletons. Terminally differentiated effector memory CD45RA+ cells were excluded by CCR7 positive selection of CD45RO-negative cells. Sample: naive CD8+ T cells from PBMCs. All receptors derive from a man between 18 and 35 years old in good health. Some clones in this sample may be carry-over from other donors' samples.

This clone was seen only a few times. The same CDR3 arises from other DNA sequences in this sample as well. This sequence joins TRBV27 and TRBJ1-2, with D hard to call. The CDR3 runs to 12 residues. V shed 0 bases and J shed 5 bases, with 4 bases lying between them. CDR1 is MNHEY, CDR2 SMNVEV, per germline (reference sequence). CDR3 amino acids: CASSLSGYGYTF. CDR3 in DNA: TGTGCCAGCAGTTTATCGGGTTATGGCTACACCTTC.

V and J are TRBV11-2 and TRBJ2-7, with 7 positions matching TRBD2. Germline V CDR1 and CDR2: SGHAT, FQNNGV. The junction had 6 bases not matched to a gene; V was cut back by 4 bases and J by 3 bases. This CDR3 region has 14 residues. The CDR3 DNA is TGTGCCAGCAGCTGGGGGGGAGTAGGCTACGAGCAGTACTTC. It yields the protein CASSWGGVGYEQYF. Combining the CDR3 with reference TRBV11-2 and TRBJ2-7 gives the whole variable domain EAGVAQSPRYKIIEKRQSVAFWCNPISGHATLYWYQQILGQGPKLLIQFQNNGVVDDSQLPKDRFSAERLKGVDSTLKIQPAKLEDSAVYLCASSWGGVGYEQYFGPGTRLTVT.

The genes are TRBV15 and TRBJ1-3; tentative D call: TRBD1 (6 bases). Trimming removed 0 bases from V and 4 bases from J, with 13 bases in between. From germline, CDR1 is LNHNV and CDR2 YYDKDF (reference sequence). CDR3 size: 16 residues. In DNA form, the CDR3 reads TGTGCCACCAGCAGAGATAGGGGGACCTCCGGAAACACCATATATTTT. Translated, it gives CATSRDRGTSGNTIYF. Filled out from reference TRBV15 and TRBJ1-3, the complete variable domain reads DAMVIQNPRYQVTQFGKPVTLSCSQTLNHNVMYWYQQKSSQAPKLLFHYYDKDFNNEADTPDNFQSRRPNTSFCFLDIRSPGLGDTAMYLCATSRDRGTSGNTIYFGEGSWLTVV.

This clone has just one count. V and J are TRBV4-2 and TRBJ2-7; D is undetermined. Per germline, CDR1 LGHNA and CDR2 YNFKEQ. The V and J ends lost 6 bases and 2 bases respectively, with 14 bases between them. The CDR3 extends over 14 amino acids. CDR3: CASRLGRNAYEQYF. CDR3 DNA sequence: TGTGCCAGCAGATTAGGGCGGAATGCCTACGAGCAGTACTTC.

The genes are TRBV28 and TRBJ2-2; D might be TRBD2 (6 bases). The CDR3 spans 16 residues. From germline, CDR1 is MDHEN and CDR2 SYDVKM. Trimming pared 9 bases from V and 4 bases from J, leaving 21 bases between. CDR3 loop: CASTSSAGLVTGELFF. The CDR3 DNA is TGTGCCAGTACATCCTCGGCGGGGTTAGTCACCGGGGAGCTGTTTTTT.

The chain couples TRBV19 to TRBJ1-1, with D unclear. Trimming cost V 5 bases and J 0 bases, with 7 bases left between them. Germline V gene sequence: CDR1 LNHDA, CDR2 SQIVND (reference sequence). The CDR3 runs 13 residues. The CDR3 reads CASSQELNTEAFF. In DNA form, the CDR3 reads TGTGCCAGTAGTCAGGAATTGAACACTGAAGCTTTCTTT.

CDR3 sequence (DNA): TGTGCCAGCAGTCGGGCCGACCGGGACCCCTACGAGCAGTACTTC. Encoded protein: CASSRADRDPYEQYF. The chain uses TRBV6-5 and TRBJ2-7; D may correspond to TRBD1 or TRBD2 (5 bases each). The CDR3 is made up of 15 amino acids. The V gene's germline CDR1 is MNHEY and CDR2 SVGAGI. V was trimmed by 5 bases and J by 2 bases, leaving 16 bases between them.

The chain joins TRBV7-2 to TRBJ2-7; D call uncertain. CDR3 length equals 15 residues. Looked up from germline, CDR1 is SGHTA and CDR2 is FQGNSA. Trimming stripped 1 base from V and 4 bases from J, with 14 bases between. CDR3 in amino acids: CASSLGWGFSYEQYF. The CDR3 coding sequence is TGTGCCAGCAGCTTAGGGTGGGGTTTCAGTTACGAGCAGTACTTC.

This clone was seen only once. The chain employs TRBV10-3 and TRBJ2-7; D call uncertain. The CDR3 consists of 12 residues. CDR1 is ENHRY, CDR2 SYGVKD, per germline. V lost 8 bases and J 2 bases, leaving 10 bases between the germline ends. The CDR3 sequence is CAIALYPYEQYF. The DNA of the CDR3 is TGTGCCATCGCTCTTTATCCCTACGAGCAGTACTTC.

V and J are TRBV11-2 and TRBJ2-7; D possibly matches TRBD1 or TRBD2 (5 bases each). The CDR3 contains 13 residues. V lost 2 bases, J lost 6 bases, and 11 bases lay in between. Germline-derived CDR1 and CDR2 are SGHAT and FQNNGV. The chain's CDR3 is CASSLLGRLEQYF. As DNA, the CDR3 is TGTGCCAGCAGCTTACTGGGACGACTCGAGCAGTACTTC.

On this clone: At the DNA level, this CDR3 is encoded by other sequences in the same sample as well. The rearrangement uses TRBV28 and TRBJ1-2; tentatively, D is TRBD1 (5 bases). V was pared by 6 bases and J by 2 bases, with 13 bases between. Germline V gene sequence: CDR1 MDHEN, CDR2 SYDVKM. This CDR3 comprises 14 residues. The CDR3, as DNA: TGTGCCAGCAGCCTAAGTGGGGGGAACTATGGCTACACCTTC. Amino acids: CASSLSGGNYGYTF.

The chain's CDR3 is CATSRDRSGNQPQHF. In DNA, the CDR3 is TGTGCCACCAGCAGAGACAGGTCGGGCAATCAGCCCCAGCATTTT. The chain carries TRBV15 and TRBJ1-5; no reliable D call. CDR1 LNHNV and CDR2 YYDKDF come from the germline V gene (reference sequence). V dropped 0 bases and J dropped 2 bases, with 8 bases sitting between them. The CDR3 sequence is 15 residues long.

The chain has TRBV29-1 and TRBJ2-1; the D is unclear. CDR1 SQVTM and CDR2 ANQGSEA come from the germline V gene. Trimming cost V 8 bases and J 8 bases, with 19 bases left between them. The CDR3 is 13 residues long. This chain's CDR3 is CSSQGTAPHEQFF. The DNA for the CDR3 is TGCAGCAGCCAAGGTACAGCCCCCCATGAGCAGTTCTTC.

CDR3 loop: CASSQDIGWGSHEQYF. The CDR3 DNA sequence: TGCGCCAGCAGCCAAGATATCGGGTGGGGGAGCCACGAGCAGTACTTC. This chain uses TRBV4-3 with TRBJ2-7; D might be TRBD1 or TRBD2, each matching 5 bases. The V end was cut by 0 bases, the J end by 5 bases, with 17 bases between. The CDR3 consists of 16 residues. Germline-derived CDR1 and CDR2 are LGHNA and YSLEER.

With regard to this clone: The sample contains more than one DNA sequence encoding this CDR3. The genes are TRBV27 and TRBJ2-7; perhaps TRBD1 as D (5 bases). Germline V lookup: CDR1 MNHEY, CDR2 SMNVEV (reference sequence). This CDR3 contains 13 residues. With 3 bases removed from V and 4 bases from J, the gap between germline ends came to 10 bases. Written as DNA, the CDR3 is TGTGCCAGCAGTTTTGGCAGGGAATACGAGCAGTACTTC. Amino acid sequence: CASSFGREYEQYF.

The J gene is TRBJ1-5, the V gene TRBV4-3; 9 nucleotides match TRBD1. The V gene's germline CDR1 is LGHNA and CDR2 YSLEER. The length of the CDR3 is 15 residues. The V gene end was trimmed by 4 bases and the J gene end by 6 bases; junction bases not matched to a gene: 7. CDR3 residues: CASSPGTGTGQPQHF. The CDR3 DNA follows: TGCGCCAGCAGCCCTGGGACAGGGACGGGTCAGCCCCAGCATTTT.

The J gene is TRBJ2-3, the V gene TRBV28, with D possibly called TRBD1 or TRBD2 (5 bases each). The ends were cut back, 7 bases at V and 2 bases at J, with 13 bases in the middle. The CDR3 runs 14 residues. CDR1 and CDR2 (germline): MDHEN, SYDVKM. In DNA form, the CDR3 reads TGTGCCAGCACCCTGTGGGGGAACACAGATACGCAGTATTTT. Translated, it gives CASTLWGNTDTQYF.

The chain uses TRBV6-4 and TRBJ2-6; 7 bases agree with TRBD2. The CDR3 consists of 17 residues. Losses at the gene ends were 3 bases for V and 0 bases for J; bases not matched to a gene: 5. Germline CDR1 MRHNA, CDR2 SNTAGT. For the CDR3, the DNA is TGTGCCAGCAGTGAGGGGGGGTTGAACTCTGGGGCCAACGTCCTGACTTTC. Protein sequence: CASSEGGLNSGANVLTF.

The chain links TRBV5-1 to TRBJ1-1; D gene ambiguous. The V end was cut by 6 bases, the J end by 5 bases, with 23 bases between. The CDR3 sequence is 16 residues long. Per the germline V gene, CDR1 is SGHRS and CDR2 is YFSETQ. CDR3 amino acids: CASMPSWTDYNTEAFF. The CDR3, as DNA: TGCGCCAGCATGCCCTCCTGGACGGACTATAATACTGAAGCTTTCTTT.

J is TRBJ2-7 and V is TRBV5-1; a weak D match, TRBD1 (5 bases). Looked up from germline, CDR1 is SGHRS and CDR2 is YFSETQ. V lost 2 bases and J lost 4, with 16 bases in between. CDR3 length equals 15 residues. The DNA of the CDR3 is TGCGCCAGCAGCTTCCAGGGTGCCCCAGGTTACGAGCAGTACTTC. Translated, it gives CASSFQGAPGYEQYF. The full variable domain, completed using reference TRBV5-1 and TRBJ2-7, is KAGVTQTPRYLIKTRGQQVTLSCSPISGHRSVSWYQQTPGQGLQFLFEYFSETQRNKGNFPGRFSGRQFSNSRSEMNVSTLELGDSALYLCASSFQGAPGYEQYFGPGTRLTVT.

The CDR3 bases are TGTGCCAGCAGCCGGGACAGATCAACTAATGAAAAACTGTTTTTT. This encodes CASSRDRSTNEKLFF. The rearrangement links TRBV25-1 to TRBJ1-4; TRBD1 aligns across 7 bases. Germline CDR1 MGHDK, CDR2 SYGVNS. The length of the CDR3 is 15 residues. V shed 6 bases, J shed 0 bases, and the junction held 4 bases outside the gene matches.